The 32 T cell receptor beta chains in this list originate from one sample, sequenced in a study of control samples from healthy donors and cancer patients. TCRdb's copy holds only in-frame clones and misses some; the assay was immunoSEQ multiplex PCR. This repertoire shows approximately 58,000 clones, over 75% found once; its top ten account for approximately 12%. Material: PBMCs. The receptors shown here come from a woman aged 60-75 years with lung cancer.

The chain is built from TRBV14 and TRBJ1-1; D not certain. The V end was cut by 1 base, the J end by 3 bases, with 6 bases between. Germline loops: CDR1 SGHDN, CDR2 FVKESK. The length of the CDR3 is 13 residues. CDR3 nucleotide sequence: TGTGCCAGCAGCCAAGTGGCGTACACTGAAGCTTTCTTT. Its protein product is CASSQVAYTEAFF.

This chain joins TRBV4-1 and TRBJ1-2, with D possibly being TRBD1 (5 bases). This CDR3 has 15 amino acids. V lost 1 base, J lost 7 bases, and 16 bases lay in between. Germline CDR1 and CDR2: MGHRA and YSYEKL. The CDR3 here is CASSQAQGRVAGYTF. The CDR3 DNA is TGCGCCAGCAGCCAAGCTCAGGGTAGAGTCGCTGGCTACACCTTC.

The V call is TRBV5-1, the J call TRBJ2-7, with D perhaps TRBD1 (5 bases). The CDR3 loop spans 13 amino acids. Between the trimmed V and J ends, which lost 7 bases and 4 bases, there was a span of 15 bases. The germline gives CDR1 SGHRS, CDR2 YFSETQ. CDR3 nucleotide sequence: TGCGCCAGCGGGGTGGGTTCAGGGTACGAGCAGTACTTC. Its translation is CASGVGSGYEQYF.

The chain combines TRBV2 with TRBJ1-4; the D is unclear. Trimming shortened V by 7 bases and J by 8 bases, and 17 bases separated the two germline ends. CDR1 is SNHLY, CDR2 FYNNEI, per germline. The CDR3 is made up of 14 amino acids. The CDR3 here is CASTNIAGPEKLFF. CDR3 DNA sequence: TGTGCCAGCACCAACATCGCCGGCCCAGAAAAACTGTTTTTT.

V and J are TRBV5-1 and TRBJ1-6; TRBD1 agrees at 9 bases. Trimming cost V 3 bases and J 7 bases; bases outside gene matches: 5. The germline V gene encodes CDR1 SGHRS and CDR2 YFSETQ. This CDR3 comprises 15 residues. The CDR3 bases are TGCGCCAGCAGCTCCGGAGGGACAGGGAATTCACCCCTCCACTTT. Translating it yields CASSSGGTGNSPLHF. The full variable domain, rest sourced from reference TRBV5-1 and TRBJ1-6, is KAGVTQTPRYLIKTRGQQVTLSCSPISGHRSVSWYQQTPGQGLQFLFEYFSETQRNKGNFPGRFSGRQFSNSRSEMNVSTLELGDSALYLCASSSGGTGNSPLHFGNGTRLTVT.

V usage is TRBV2 and J usage is TRBJ1-4, with TRBD1 matching 7 bases. V lost 6 bases, J lost 8 bases, and 12 bases stayed unmatched. Germline V gene lookup returns CDR1 SNHLY and CDR2 FYNNEI. CDR3 length: 15 residues. The CDR3 DNA reads TGTGCCAGCAGGACCTCAGGGGGGCTGAAAGAAAAACTGTTTTTT. Its translation is CASRTSGGLKEKLFF.

The chain joins TRBV7-3 to TRBJ2-2; 12 nucleotides align to TRBD2. Germline loops: CDR1 SGHTA, CDR2 FQGTGA. The trim removed 5 bases at V and 4 bases at J, leaving 2 bases unmatched. The CDR3 loop spans 15 amino acids. The CDR3 protein is CASSPGLAGTGELFF. The CDR3 DNA is TGTGCCAGCAGCCCGGGACTAGCGGGCACCGGGGAGCTGTTTTTT.

The genes are TRBV11-1 and TRBJ1-6; 9 positions match TRBD1. CDR1 and CDR2 (germline): SGHAT, FQDESV (reference sequence). After removal of 0 bases from V and 9 bases from J, the junction contained 6 bases not matched to a gene. The CDR3 is 16 residues long. In DNA, the CDR3 is TGTGCCAGCAGCTTAGCGTCACAGGGGGCGCGTTCACCCCTCCACTTT. It codes for CASSLASQGARSPLHF.

The J gene is TRBJ1-1, the V gene TRBV5-4; D perhaps matches TRBD1 (5 bases). Germline CDR1 is SGHNT and CDR2 is YYREEE (reference sequence). With 0 bases removed from V and 5 bases from J, the gap between germline ends came to 11 bases. The CDR3 has 14 residues. The CDR3 is CASSLAPSGTEAFF. The DNA for the CDR3 is TGTGCCAGCAGCTTGGCCCCGTCAGGGACTGAAGCTTTCTTT.

The CDR3 nucleotides are TGTGCCAGCAGTTACTCTACAAGCTACGAGCAGTACTTC. Protein product: CASSYSTSYEQYF. V usage is TRBV6-5 and J usage is TRBJ2-7; no clear D. Trimming stripped 0 bases from V and 3 bases from J, with 6 bases between. Germline CDR1 and CDR2: MNHEY and SVGAGI. The CDR3 length is 13 residues.

The CDR3 region is CASSPLSNTGELFF. The CDR3 bases are TGTGCCAGCAGCCCCTTATCGAACACCGGGGAGCTGTTTTTT. The V gene is TRBV6-4, the J gene TRBJ2-2, with no clear D. The CDR3 is 14 residues long. Trimming took 6 bases from V and 0 from J, leaving 8 bases between them. Germline CDR1 reads MRHNA; CDR2 reads SNTAGT.

This sequence joins TRBV3-1 (or the pseudogene TRBV3-2) and TRBJ1-2; 9 bases agree with TRBD1. Losses at the gene ends were 3 bases for V and 7 bases for J; bases not matched to a gene: 6. The CDR3 is made up of 14 amino acids. Per the germline V gene, CDR1 is LGHDT and CDR2 is YNNKEL (reference sequence). Here the CDR3 reads CASSHGTGNGGYTF. The DNA of the CDR3 is TGTGCCAGCAGCCACGGGACAGGGAATGGTGGCTACACCTTC.

This chain uses TRBV5-1 with TRBJ2-7; perhaps D is TRBD1 or TRBD2 (5 bases each). This CDR3 contains 15 residues. CDR1 is SGHRS, CDR2 YFSETQ, per germline. V was shortened by 4 bases and J by 3 bases, with 17 bases between the two germline ends. The CDR3 sequence is CASSQSREWVYEQYF. In nucleotides, the CDR3 is TGCGCCAGCAGCCAAAGCAGGGAGTGGGTCTACGAGCAGTACTTC.

The chain links TRBV10-3 to TRBJ2-2; 7 nucleotides line up with TRBD1. There are 14 residues in the CDR3. The junction had 2 bases not matched to a gene; V was cut back by 4 bases and J by 3 bases. Germline lookup yields CDR1 ENHRY and CDR2 SYGVKD. The CDR3 nucleotides are TGTGCCATCAGTGGAGACAGGGACACCGGGGAGCTGTTTTTT. Amino acids: CAISGDRDTGELFF.

The chain employs TRBV5-4 and TRBJ1-1, with D perhaps matching TRBD1 (5 bases). The V and J ends lost 2 bases and 3 bases respectively, with 8 bases between them. This CDR3 has 13 amino acids. Germline values: CDR1 SGHNT, CDR2 YYREEE (reference sequence). The CDR3 region is CASSFREYTEAFF. DNA for the CDR3: TGTGCCAGCAGCTTCAGGGAATACACTGAAGCTTTCTTT.

The genes are TRBV27 and TRBJ1-5; TRBD1 might be the D (6 bases). This CDR3 spans 13 amino acids. V was cut by 5 bases and J by 2 bases, with 7 bases left in between. Per germline, CDR1 MNHEY and CDR2 SMNVEV (reference sequence). CDR3 coding DNA: TGTGCCAGCAGTCCAGGGGGCAATCAGCCCCAGCATTTT. It codes for CASSPGGNQPQHF.

This clone showed up just once. The V and J genes are TRBV28 and TRBJ1-2; no firm D call. Germline CDR1 MDHEN, CDR2 SYDVKM. The ends were cut back, 7 bases at V and 1 base at J, with 10 bases in the middle. The CDR3 runs 13 residues. CDR3 amino acids: CASTQTVNYGYTF. The CDR3 nucleotides are TGTGCCAGCACCCAGACCGTTAACTATGGCTACACCTTC.

This chain uses TRBV28 with TRBJ2-3; D gene unclear. Germline V lookup: CDR1 MDHEN, CDR2 SYDVKM. This CDR3 spans 14 amino acids. V lost 1 base, J lost 1 base, and 6 bases lay in between. In DNA form, the CDR3 reads TGTGCCAGCAGTTTATCTGGGGGCACAGATACGCAGTATTTT. Translation: CASSLSGGTDTQYF.

This sequence joins TRBV5-1 and TRBJ2-1; the match to TRBD2 covers 13 bases. With 1 base clipped from V and 9 bases from J, the junction kept 4 bases outside the gene matches. The CDR3 is made up of 15 amino acids. Germline V gene lookup returns CDR1 SGHRS and CDR2 YFSETQ. CDR3: CASSLSTSGRGEQFF. The CDR3 coding sequence is TGCGCCAGCAGCTTGAGTACTAGCGGGAGGGGTGAGCAGTTCTTC.

The rearrangement links TRBV7-2 to TRBJ1-5; TRBD1 is a possible D gene (5 bases). This CDR3 region has 15 residues. Trimming took off 4 bases at V and 4 bases at J, with 14 bases between the two ends. Germline CDR1 is SGHTA and CDR2 is FQGNSA. CDR3 loop: CASSWAGTGNQPQHF. CDR3 nucleotide sequence: TGTGCCAGCAGCTGGGCCGGGACTGGAAATCAGCCCCAGCATTTT.

The chain links TRBV4-1 to TRBJ1-1, with a possible D match to TRBD1 (5 bases). Trimming removed 0 bases from V and 5 bases from J, with 10 bases in between. The CDR3 length is 14 residues. Germline V gene lookup returns CDR1 MGHRA and CDR2 YSYEKL. CDR3: CASSQEGWGTEAFF. In nucleotides, the CDR3 is TGCGCCAGCAGCCAAGAGGGATGGGGGACTGAAGCTTTCTTT.

This rearrangement joins TRBV19 to TRBJ1-1; unclear D gene. The V gene lost 6 bases and the J gene lost 0 bases, with 8 bases spanning the gap. Germline V lookup: CDR1 LNHDA, CDR2 SQIVND (reference sequence). The CDR3 has 13 residues. The CDR3: CASSLDLNTEAFF. CDR3 DNA: TGTGCCAGTAGCTTGGACTTGAACACTGAAGCTTTCTTT. Filled out from reference TRBV19 and TRBJ1-1, the complete variable domain reads DGGITQSPKYLFRKEGQNVTLSCEQNLNHDAMYWYRQDPGQGLRLIYYSQIVNDFQKGDIAEGYSVSREKKESFPLTVTSAQKNPTAFYLCASSLDLNTEAFFGQGTRLTVV.

This clone showed up just a few times. The CDR3 sequence: CASSGGQTRNYGYTF. CDR3 DNA sequence: TGTGCCAGCAGCGGAGGACAGACCCGAAACTATGGCTACACCTTC. The genes are TRBV7-2 and TRBJ1-2, with a possible D match to TRBD1 (6 bases). Germline V gene data show CDR1 as SGHTA and CDR2 as FQGNSA. The CDR3 loop spans 15 amino acids. V gave up 5 bases and J gave up 2 bases, with 15 bases separating them.

The count of this clone is one. This chain joins TRBV30 and TRBJ2-7, with D possibly TRBD2 on 6 matching bases. With 1 base removed from V and 3 bases from J, the gap between germline ends came to 19 bases. Germline V gene data show CDR1 as GTSNPN and CDR2 as SVGIG (reference sequence). The CDR3 spans 16 residues. CDR3 in amino acids: CAWSGHKTSGYYEQYF. The CDR3 DNA reads TGTGCCTGGAGTGGCCACAAGACTAGTGGGTACTACGAGCAGTACTTC.

The genes are TRBV6-5 and TRBJ1-5, with unresolved D. The germline V gene has CDR1 MNHEY and CDR2 SVGAGI. Trimming cost V 0 bases and J 2 bases, with 8 bases left between them. The CDR3 runs 15 residues. The CDR3 spells CASSYSYGGNQPQHF. The CDR3 DNA reads TGTGCCAGCAGTTACTCGTATGGGGGCAATCAGCCCCAGCATTTT.

V usage is TRBV6-5 and J usage is TRBJ2-3; TRBD2 might be the D (6 bases). The CDR3 spans 14 residues. V was clipped by 5 bases and J by 2 bases, with 11 bases between them. Germline-derived CDR1 and CDR2 are MNHEY and SVGAGI. As DNA, the CDR3 is TGTGCCAGCAGTCGTCGGGACTCCACAGATACGCAGTATTTT. Translating it yields CASSRRDSTDTQYF.

The genes are TRBV5-1 and TRBJ1-2; a weak D match, TRBD1 (5 bases). Trimming cost V 4 bases and J 5 bases, with 15 bases left between them. CDR3 length equals 14 residues. CDR1 SGHRS and CDR2 YFSETQ come from the germline V gene. The CDR3 protein is CASSPGTVGYGYTF. CDR3 DNA sequence: TGCGCCAGCAGCCCCGGGACGGTGGGGTATGGCTACACCTTC.

There are a few counts of this clone. This sequence joins TRBV9 and TRBJ1-4; the D gene is possibly TRBD1 (5 bases). Germline CDR1 reads SGDLS; CDR2 reads YYNGEE. Trimming cost V 4 bases and J 11 bases, with 12 bases left between them. The CDR3 contains 12 residues. The CDR3 nucleotides are TGTGCCAGCAGCCCGGGACTGAGGAAACTGTTTTTT. Encoded protein: CASSPGLRKLFF.

The J gene is TRBJ1-1, the V gene TRBV28, with D perhaps matching TRBD1 (6 bases). Deletions cut 6 bases from V and 5 bases from J, with 16 bases between. The CDR3 sequence is 14 residues long. Germline loops: CDR1 MDHEN, CDR2 SYDVKM. CDR3 amino acids: CASRPPGRGTEAFF. The CDR3, as DNA: TGTGCCAGCAGGCCCCCGGGGAGGGGGACTGAAGCTTTCTTT.

This clone was recorded once. The gene calls are TRBV5-1 and TRBJ1-6, with TRBD1 as a possible D gene (5 bases). Germline lookup yields CDR1 SGHRS and CDR2 YFSETQ. The CDR3 runs 16 residues. Trimming cost V 2 bases and J 8 bases, with 17 bases left between them. The CDR3 region is CASSFKSGTDYSPLHF. CDR3 bases: TGCGCCAGCAGCTTCAAGTCCGGGACGGATTATTCACCCCTCCACTTT.

The rearrangement links TRBV4-2 to TRBJ1-3, with D hard to call. From germline, CDR1 is LGHNA and CDR2 YNFKEQ. V was pared by 0 bases and J by 1 base, with 10 bases between. The CDR3 has 16 amino acids. The CDR3 DNA reads TGTGCCAGCAGCCAAGATCCTGGGGTATCTGGAAACACCATATATTTT. Its translation: CASSQDPGVSGNTIYF.

This clone was picked up a small number of times. The chain uses TRBV27 and TRBJ1-1; TRBD1 is a possible D gene (5 bases). Germline-derived CDR1 and CDR2 are MNHEY and SMNVEV (reference sequence). This CDR3 region has 13 residues. V lost 9 bases and J 7 bases, leaving 18 bases between the germline ends. The DNA for the CDR3 is TGTGCCAGTTCGAAGTCAGGGCGGAATGAAGCTTTCTTT. It specifies CASSKSGRNEAFF.